These 5 T cell receptor beta chains came from one sample sequenced in a study of blood T cell repertoires in COVID-19 (dated by TCRdb to about 2020). To prepare the library, the immunoSEQ multiplex PCR assay was applied. TCRdb stores this immuneACCESS table with in-frame sequences only. Part of the clones is absent; in the studies checked, under half of the shortfall reflects unresolved V genes, and no reason is known for the rest. Counted in this sample were 240,000 or so clones; 70% to 85% of them appeared once. 3.3% of the sample comes from the top ten. The sample consisted of peripheral blood. Receptors were obtained from an elderly woman with acute or convalescent COVID-19.

The chain joins TRBV4-3 to TRBJ1-4, with D possibly being TRBD1 (6 bases). V lost 0 bases and J 5 bases, leaving 7 bases between the germline ends. CDR1 and CDR2 (germline): LGHNA, YSLEER. The length of the CDR3 is 14 residues. CDR3 in DNA: TGCGCCAGCAGCCAAGACAGGGGAAATGAAAAACTGTTTTTT. This encodes CASSQDRGNEKLFF.

V and J are TRBV6-2 or TRBV6-3 and TRBJ1-6; D possibly corresponds to TRBD1 (5 bases). The CDR3 runs to 14 residues. Germline CDR1 reads MNHEY; CDR2 reads SVGEGT. V was shortened by 2 bases and J by 7 bases, with 9 bases between the two germline ends. The DNA for the CDR3 is TGTGCCAGCAGTTACCTGAGACAGAATTCACCCCTCCACTTT. Its protein is CASSYLRQNSPLHF.

This CDR3 reads CASSYTDSQETQYF. The CDR3 DNA follows: TGTGCCAGCAGTTACACCGACAGCCAAGAGACCCAGTACTTC. The J gene is TRBJ2-5, the V gene TRBV6-5; maybe TRBD1 (5 bases). CDR1 is MNHEY, CDR2 SVGAGI, per germline. The CDR3 totals 14 residues. Trimming cost V 2 bases and J 1 base, with 8 bases left between them.

For the CDR3, the DNA is TGTGCCAGCAGCTCTAACAGGGCCTATGGCTACACCTTC. This translates into CASSSNRAYGYTF. This rearrangement joins TRBV5-4 to TRBJ1-2, with TRBD1 as a possible D gene (6 bases). This CDR3 has 13 residues. V lost 3 bases and J 4 bases, leaving 10 bases between the germline ends. CDR1 is SGHNT, CDR2 YYREEE, per germline (reference sequence).

The chain employs TRBV14 and TRBJ2-3, with D perhaps TRBD2 (7 bases). Trimming removed 4 bases at V and 10 bases at J, with 18 bases between. Germline CDR1 and CDR2: SGHDN and FVKESK. There are 14 residues in the CDR3. CDR3 bases: TGTGCCAGCAGCCCGAGTCGGGGGGCCGGATCGCAGTATTTT. It yields the protein CASSPSRGAGSQYF.